The 20 T cell receptor beta chains given below trace back to one sample, sequenced in a study of T cell responses to AZD1222 COVID-19 vaccine. Measured with immunoSEQ multiplex PCR; TCRdb has only the in-frame clones, and not every one. The sample records approximately 8,000 clones, roughly 90% being singletons. The sample here was peripheral blood, taken 28 days after the second AZD1222 dose. These receptor sequences come from an adult who received the AZD1222 COVID-19 vaccine.

The V call is TRBV5-1, the J call TRBJ2-7; D might be TRBD1 or TRBD2, each matching 6 bases. CDR3 length equals 13 residues. CDR1 and CDR2 from the germline V gene are SGHRS and YFSETQ. V lost 6 bases to trimming and J lost 5 bases, with 15 bases between them. The CDR3 DNA follows: TGCGCCAGCACCCCAGACGGGGGCGACGAGCAGTACTTC. As protein: CASTPDGGDEQYF.

The chain has TRBV6-1 and TRBJ2-3; D gene uncertain. The CDR3 sequence is 16 residues long. With 2 bases removed from V and 1 base from J, the gap between germline ends came to 13 bases. The germline V gene encodes CDR1 MNHNS and CDR2 SASEGT. CDR3 amino acids: CASSETGVWGTDTQYF. CDR3 DNA: TGTGCCAGCAGTGAAACCGGAGTTTGGGGCACAGATACGCAGTATTTT.

This clone was picked up a small number of times. The chain uses TRBV5-1 and TRBJ1-3; no clear D gene. V gave up 4 bases and J gave up 0 bases, with 8 bases separating them. The CDR3 has 14 amino acids. The germline CDR1 and CDR2 sequences are SGHRS and YFSETQ. The CDR3 sequence is CASSRADSGNTIYF. For the CDR3, the DNA is TGCGCCAGCAGCCGGGCTGACTCTGGAAACACCATATATTTT. The variable domain in full, with the rest retrieved from reference TRBV5-1 and TRBJ1-3, is KAGVTQTPRYLIKTRGQQVTLSCSPISGHRSVSWYQQTPGQGLQFLFEYFSETQRNKGNFPGRFSGRQFSNSRSEMNVSTLELGDSALYLCASSRADSGNTIYFGEGSWLTVV.

The J gene is TRBJ2-2, the V gene TRBV2, with D maybe TRBD2 (6 bases). The CDR3 is 16 residues long. The germline V gene encodes CDR1 SNHLY and CDR2 FYNNEI. V gave up 6 bases and J gave up 2 bases, with 16 bases separating them. CDR3 residues: CASRAAAGSNTGELFF. The DNA of the CDR3 is TGTGCCAGCAGAGCTGCGGCGGGATCAAACACCGGGGAGCTGTTTTTT. The variable domain in full, completed from reference TRBV2 and TRBJ2-2, reads EPEVTQTPSHQVTQMGQEVILRCVPISNHLYFYWYRQILGQKVEFLVSFYNNEISEKSEIFDDQFSVERPDGSNFTLKIRSTKLEDSAMYFCASRAAAGSNTGELFFGEGSRLTVL.

V gene TRBV29-1 combines with J gene TRBJ2-7; D is possibly TRBD1 or TRBD2 (7 bases each). V was cut by 5 bases and J by 8 bases, with 22 bases left in between. The germline CDR1 and CDR2 sequences are SQVTM and ANQGSEA. The CDR3 consists of 14 residues. CDR3 in DNA: TGCAGCGTTACCCGGGACAGCGGGATGGGGAAGCAGTACTTC. Amino acids: CSVTRDSGMGKQYF.

The chain recombines TRBV20-1 with TRBJ1-1, with no clear D. This CDR3 has 11 residues. CDR1 is DFQATT, CDR2 SNEGSKA, per germline (reference sequence). V was shortened by 3 bases and J by 6 bases, with 8 bases between the two germline ends. The DNA of the CDR3 is TGCAGTGCTAGTTTTAGAGCTGAAGCTTTCTTT. The encoded protein is CSASFRAEAFF.

The chain employs TRBV13 and TRBJ2-3; TRBD1 matches at 10 bases. This CDR3 spans 19 amino acids. Unmatched junction bases numbered 17, after V lost 5 bases and J lost 3 bases. Germline CDR1 PRHDT, CDR2 FYEKMQ (reference sequence). The CDR3: CASSPLPGRGQGWTDTQYF. In nucleotides, the CDR3 is TGTGCCAGCAGCCCTCTACCGGGTAGGGGACAGGGGTGGACAGATACGCAGTATTTT.

V is TRBV5-6 and J is TRBJ1-4, with D perhaps matching TRBD1 (6 bases). From germline, CDR1 is SGHDT and CDR2 YYEEEE. The CDR3 totals 16 residues. Trimming removed 3 bases from V and 3 bases from J, with 15 bases in between. The CDR3 loop reads CASSWLKGEANEKLFF. Written as DNA, the CDR3 is TGTGCCAGCAGCTGGCTGAAGGGGGAGGCTAATGAAAAACTGTTTTTT.

CDR3 nucleotide sequence: TGTGCCAGCAAATATCAAGGACGAAACACTGAAGCTTTCTTT. Translation: CASKYQGRNTEAFF. V gene TRBV28 combines with J gene TRBJ1-1; D gene uncertain. Germline V gene sequence: CDR1 MDHEN, CDR2 SYDVKM. This CDR3 is built from 14 residues. The V gene lost 7 bases and the J gene lost 2 bases, with 14 bases spanning the gap.

DNA of the CDR3: TGTGCCAGCAGCTGGGGGGACCTTCAGGGGTTTTACGAGCAGTACTTC. It encodes CASSWGDLQGFYEQYF. The chain links TRBV5-5 to TRBJ2-7, with D perhaps assigned TRBD1 or TRBD2 (6 bases each). The CDR3 loop spans 16 amino acids. Germline assignment: CDR1 SGHKS and CDR2 YYEKEE (reference sequence). V was shortened by 3 bases and J by 4 bases, with 20 bases between the two germline ends.

The chain combines TRBV5-1 with TRBJ2-5; D is uncertain. The V end was cut by 1 base, the J end by 1 base, with 11 bases between. Germline V lookup: CDR1 SGHRS, CDR2 YFSETQ. This CDR3 has 15 amino acids. This CDR3 reads CASSLSPGPQETQYF. DNA for the CDR3: TGCGCCAGCAGCTTGAGTCCAGGACCCCAAGAGACCCAGTACTTC. The full variable domain, completed using reference TRBV5-1 and TRBJ2-5, is KAGVTQTPRYLIKTRGQQVTLSCSPISGHRSVSWYQQTPGQGLQFLFEYFSETQRNKGNFPGRFSGRQFSNSRSEMNVSTLELGDSALYLCASSLSPGPQETQYFGPGTRLLVL.

This chain uses TRBV2 with TRBJ2-3, with 10 bases identical to TRBD2. Germline lookup yields CDR1 SNHLY and CDR2 FYNNEI. Losses at the gene ends were 8 bases for V and 5 bases for J; bases not matched to a gene: 13. This CDR3 contains 16 residues. The CDR3 loop is CASSWEGLANKDTQYF. CDR3 nucleotides: TGTGCCAGCTCATGGGAGGGACTAGCGAACAAAGATACGCAGTATTTT.

The chain is built from TRBV19 and TRBJ2-2; possible D gene TRBD2, 6 bases. Per the germline V gene, CDR1 is LNHDA and CDR2 is SQIVND (reference sequence). The CDR3 covers 12 residues. V lost 10 bases, J lost 4 bases, and 10 bases lay in between. The CDR3 is CATLGLTGELFF. The DNA for the CDR3 is TGTGCCACCCTGGGACTCACCGGGGAGCTGTTTTTT.

CDR3 DNA: TGTGCCAGCAGTTCGGGCAGTCTGAACACTGAAGCTTTCTTT. As protein: CASSSGSLNTEAFF. The chain is built from TRBV28 and TRBJ1-1; D is ambiguous. Trimming took off 4 bases at V and 0 bases at J, with 9 bases between the two ends. The CDR3 is 14 amino acids. Germline-derived CDR1 and CDR2 are MDHEN and SYDVKM. Filled out from reference TRBV28 and TRBJ1-1, the complete variable domain reads DVKVTQSSRYLVKRTGEKVFLECVQDMDHENMFWYRQDPGLGLRLIYFSYDVKMKEKGDIPEGYSVSREKKERFSLILESASTNQTSMYLCASSSGSLNTEAFFGQGTRLTVV.

This chain uses TRBV27 with TRBJ1-2; D is perhaps TRBD1 (6 bases). This CDR3 spans 14 amino acids. Trimming stripped 5 bases from V and 5 bases from J, with 15 bases between. Germline V gives CDR1 MNHEY, CDR2 SMNVEV (reference sequence). The CDR3: CASSIRQAAYGYTF. CDR3 sequence (DNA): TGTGCCAGCAGTATACGACAGGCTGCGTATGGCTACACCTTC.

This chain connects TRBV9 to TRBJ1-4, with TRBD1 matching over 8 bases. CDR3 size: 14 residues. V gave up 4 bases and J gave up 7 bases; unmatched junction bases: 6. Looked up from germline, CDR1 is SGDLS and CDR2 is YYNGEE. The CDR3 spells CASSPFRGPEKLFF. For the CDR3, the DNA is TGTGCCAGCAGCCCCTTCAGGGGGCCTGAAAAACTGTTTTTT.

This clone was seen more than once but under ten times. The rearrangement joins TRBV27 to TRBJ1-5; 9 bases match TRBD1. The V gene's germline CDR1 is MNHEY and CDR2 SMNVEV (reference sequence). The J segment lost 1 base and the V segment lost 6 bases, leaving 7 bases of the junction unmatched. The CDR3 has 16 amino acids. The chain's CDR3 is CASSVQGARSNQPQHF. In DNA form, the CDR3 reads TGTGCCAGCAGCGTACAGGGGGCGAGGAGCAATCAGCCCCAGCATTTT.

This clone was seen more than once but under ten times. The J gene is TRBJ1-2, the V gene TRBV19; D gene ambiguous. This CDR3 region has 14 residues. CDR1 and CDR2 from the germline V gene are LNHDA and SQIVND (reference sequence). Trimming cost V 3 bases and J 3 bases, with 11 bases left between them. The CDR3, as DNA: TGTGCCAGTAGTATTAGGTCGGTTGACTATGGCTACACCTTC. Translation gives CASSIRSVDYGYTF.

The chain employs TRBV2 and TRBJ2-5; 9 positions match TRBD2. The trim removed 4 bases at V and 4 bases at J, leaving 10 bases unmatched. Per the germline V gene, CDR1 is SNHLY and CDR2 is FYNNEI. This CDR3 region has 16 residues. CDR3 sequence: CASSGDSGRTIETQYF. CDR3 DNA sequence: TGTGCCAGCAGTGGAGATAGCGGGAGAACTATAGAGACCCAGTACTTC.

This clone came up once. V usage is TRBV5-4 and J usage is TRBJ2-3; possibly TRBD1 or TRBD2 for D (5 bases each). Trimming took 1 base from V and 0 from J, leaving 15 bases between them. This CDR3 spans 17 amino acids. CDR1 is SGHNT, CDR2 YYREEE, per germline (reference sequence). The CDR3 DNA sequence: TGTGCCAGCAGCTTGTGGGTCGGGACGGGGAGCACAGATACGCAGTATTTT. It encodes CASSLWVGTGSTDTQYF.